Below are 5 T cell receptor beta chains sequenced from a single sample in a study of spatial heterogeneity in lung cancer. As to time point: sample taken at primary tumor resection. The sequenced material consisted of unsorted whole RNA from tumor, nontumor lung or frozen PBMC. TCRdb reanalysed the 5' RACE reads using MiXCR and keeps one entry per CDR3 protein. The sample carries tens of thousands of distinct CDR3 sequences, roughly 12% recorded once. The source material was PBMCs, sampled at surgery. These receptors were obtained from a male donor with early-stage non-small cell lung cancer.

The chain couples TRBV11-2 to TRBJ2-3; the match to TRBD1 covers 10 bases. The ends lost 4 bases at V and 2 bases at J; junction bases unmatched: 3. The CDR3 spans 15 residues. Germline V lookup: CDR1 SGHAT, CDR2 FQNNGV. CDR3 amino acids: CASSSTGGPTDTQYF. The CDR3, as DNA: TGTGCCAGCAGCTCGACAGGGGGCCCCACAGATACGCAGTATTTT.

Only a few counts were recorded for this clonotype. The chain employs TRBV3-1 and TRBJ1-2; D ambiguous. Germline CDR1 is LGHDT and CDR2 is YNNKEL (reference sequence). The CDR3 totals 13 residues. Deletions cut 0 bases from V and 6 bases from J, with 8 bases between. The CDR3 loop reads CASSQETAHGYTF. As DNA, the CDR3 is TGTGCCAGCAGCCAAGAAACCGCTCATGGCTACACCTTC.

This clonotype occurred a few times. The chain carries TRBV9 and TRBJ2-7, with 7 bases aligning to TRBD2. The V gene end was trimmed by 3 bases and the J gene end by 3 bases; junction bases not matched to a gene: 6. Germline CDR1 is SGDLS and CDR2 is YYNGEE. The length of the CDR3 is 14 residues. This CDR3 reads CASSESGMNYEQYF. For the CDR3, the DNA is TGTGCCAGCAGCGAGAGCGGGATGAACTACGAGCAGTACTTC. Filled out from reference TRBV9 and TRBJ2-7, the complete variable domain reads DSGVTQTPKHLITATGQRVTLRCSPRSGDLSVYWYQQSLDQGLQFLIQYYNGEERAKGNILERFSAQQFPDLHSELNLSSLELGDSALYFCASSESGMNYEQYFGPGTRLTVT.

In its sample, this clonotype was seen many times. The chain is built from TRBV19 and TRBJ2-2, with D possibly TRBD1 on 5 matching bases. V was shortened by 6 bases and J by 1 base, with 18 bases between the two germline ends. CDR3 length: 17 residues. CDR1 LNHDA and CDR2 SQIVND come from the germline V gene (reference sequence). The CDR3 is CASRYFTLQGNTGELFF. The CDR3 DNA sequence: TGTGCCAGTAGATATTTCACGCTCCAGGGGAACACCGGGGAGCTGTTTTTT.

This clonotype was detected a few times. The V call is TRBV6-1, the J call TRBJ2-5, with a tentative D call TRBD2 (7 bases). This CDR3 spans 15 amino acids. The germline V and J ends were trimmed by 3 bases and 4 bases, with 15 bases remaining between them. The germline V gene has CDR1 MNHNS and CDR2 SASEGT. Written as DNA, the CDR3 is TGTGCCAGCAGTGAGCTGGTAGGGGGGGGAGAGACCCAGTACTTC. This encodes CASSELVGGGETQYF.